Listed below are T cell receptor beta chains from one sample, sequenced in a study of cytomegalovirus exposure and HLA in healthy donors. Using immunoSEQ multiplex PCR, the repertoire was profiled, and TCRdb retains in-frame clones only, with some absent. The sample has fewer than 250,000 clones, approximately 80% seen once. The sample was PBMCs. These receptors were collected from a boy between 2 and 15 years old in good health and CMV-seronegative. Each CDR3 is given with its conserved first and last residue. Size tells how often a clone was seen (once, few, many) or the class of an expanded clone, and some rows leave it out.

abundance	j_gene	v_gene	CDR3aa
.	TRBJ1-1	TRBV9	CASSFLSGVNTEAFF
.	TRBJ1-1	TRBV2	CASSQDRALGEAFF
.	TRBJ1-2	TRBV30	CAWTLHFLTDYGYTF
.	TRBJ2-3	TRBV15	CATSRTSGRADTQYF
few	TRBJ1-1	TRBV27	CASSLVDRFSEAFF
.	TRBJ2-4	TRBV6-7	CASSYSRRRASKNIQYF
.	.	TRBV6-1	CASNGQGPYEQYF
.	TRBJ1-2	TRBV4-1	CASSQIPGLSGYTF
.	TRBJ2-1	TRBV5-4	CASGEAGMSSYNEQFF
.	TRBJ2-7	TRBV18	CASSPPFWGSGRAQSYEQYF
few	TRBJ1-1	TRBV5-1	CASSPEDRVNTEAFF
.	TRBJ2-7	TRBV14	CASSQVGGSYEQYF
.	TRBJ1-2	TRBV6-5	CASSYGDLANYGYTF
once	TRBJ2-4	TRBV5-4	CASSGAAKNIQYF
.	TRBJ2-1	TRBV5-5	CASSLHLAGANNEQFF
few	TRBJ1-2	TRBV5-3	CARSGVQGSYGYTF
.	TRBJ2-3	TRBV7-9	CASSLRGQGGTDTQYF
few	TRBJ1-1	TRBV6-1	CASSTRYQGAEAFF
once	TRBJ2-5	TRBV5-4	CASSLGQRGGGETQYF
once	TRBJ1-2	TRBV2	CASSEWTGKSGYTF
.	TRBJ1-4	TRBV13	CASSFRTGGEKLFF
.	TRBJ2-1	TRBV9	CASSVGGRRLGDEQFF
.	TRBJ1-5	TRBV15	CATSRDRGSNQPQHF
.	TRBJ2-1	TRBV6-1	CASSTTGGSYNEQFF